Given below is one T cell receptor beta chain in context. Its antigen is currently unknown. Both 60 Vbeta primers and 13 Jbeta primers went into the PCR. Data came from immunoSEQ multiplex PCR; TCRdb stores just in-frame clones and leaves some out. The sample has some 120,000 clones; roughly three quarters are singletons. It was healthy bone marrow donors who served as donors. This sample is part of a study of cytomegalovirus exposure and HLA in healthy donors. Findings and caveats of the study: Later on, analysis showed that most CMV-associated TCR beta chains appeared to be HLA-restricted. For presence/absence analyses, sequencing depth was assumed to be roughly uniform across donors.

The germline gives CDR1 SGHNT, CDR2 YYREEE (reference sequence). This CDR3 spans 16 amino acids. V trimming: 0 bases; J trimming: 4 bases; junction bases outside the gene matches: 7. The V and J genes are TRBV5-4 and TRBJ2-5, with TRBD2 matching over 9 bases. The receptor was isolated from a woman under 30 in good health and CMV-seronegative. The sequenced sample consisted of PBMCs. The CDR3 DNA sequence: TGTGCCAGCAGCTTGGATGGCGGGGGGGCAGTAGAGACCCAGTACTTC. Amino acid sequence: CASSLDGGGAVETQYF.